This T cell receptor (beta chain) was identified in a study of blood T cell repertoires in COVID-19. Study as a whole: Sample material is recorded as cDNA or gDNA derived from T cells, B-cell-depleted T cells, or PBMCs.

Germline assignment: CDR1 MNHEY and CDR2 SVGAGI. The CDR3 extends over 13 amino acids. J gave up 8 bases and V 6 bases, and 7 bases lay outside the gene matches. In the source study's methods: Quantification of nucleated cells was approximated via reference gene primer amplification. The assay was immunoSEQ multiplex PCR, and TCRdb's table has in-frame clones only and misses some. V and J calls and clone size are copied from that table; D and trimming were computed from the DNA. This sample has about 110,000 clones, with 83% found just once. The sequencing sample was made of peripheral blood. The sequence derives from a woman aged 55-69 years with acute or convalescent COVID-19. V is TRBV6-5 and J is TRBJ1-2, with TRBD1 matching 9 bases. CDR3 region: CASRPGQGEGYTF. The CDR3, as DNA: TGTGCCAGCAGACCGGGACAGGGTGAGGGCTACACCTTC.